Sequencing of this T cell receptor beta chain was carried out in a study of post-analysis software for immune sequencing data. V was clipped by 4 bases and J by 5 bases, with 15 bases between them. Germline CDR1 is LGHNT and CDR2 is FRNRAP. The CDR3 consists of 15 residues. Carried by the TCR beta cDNA libraries were unique molecular identifiers. There were roughly 0.95 to 11 million T cells, and 400,000 to 650,000 cDNA molecules came from them. TCRdb called the PCR reads again in MiXCR, with one record for every CDR3 protein. This table has about 680,000 distinct CDR3 sequences, 55% to 60% appearing once. Only a few counts were recorded for this clonotype. Antigen specificity is unknown. Study-level results: Significantly lower normalized Chao1 diversity was seen in multiple sclerosis patients than in controls. Roughly five TRBV segments occurring more often in patients than controls included TRBV5-6, TRBV5-1 and TRBV20-1. F measure showed strong co-clustering of same-batch samples.

The chain joins TRBV12-5 to TRBJ1-5; maybe TRBD1 (5 bases). The specimen sequenced was blood. The TCR was taken from a girl aged 2 to 9 with multiple sclerosis. The CDR3 loop is CASGYSRGGDQPQHF. The CDR3 region has the DNA TGTGCTAGTGGTTACTCTCGGGGCGGAGATCAGCCCCAGCATTTT.